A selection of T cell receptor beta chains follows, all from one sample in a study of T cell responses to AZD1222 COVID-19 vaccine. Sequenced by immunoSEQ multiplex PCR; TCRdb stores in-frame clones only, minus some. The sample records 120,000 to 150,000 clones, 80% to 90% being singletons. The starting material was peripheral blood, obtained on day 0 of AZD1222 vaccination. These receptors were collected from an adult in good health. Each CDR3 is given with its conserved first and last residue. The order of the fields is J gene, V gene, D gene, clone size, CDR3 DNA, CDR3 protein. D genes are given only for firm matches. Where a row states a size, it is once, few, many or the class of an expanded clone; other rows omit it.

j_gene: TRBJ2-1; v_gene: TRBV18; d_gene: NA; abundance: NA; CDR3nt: TGTGCCAGCTCACCCCTTATTGGGGGACTGGGGTTCAATGAGCAGTTCTTC; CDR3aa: CASSPLIGGLGFNEQFF
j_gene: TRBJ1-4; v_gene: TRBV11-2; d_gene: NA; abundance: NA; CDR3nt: TGTGCCAGCAGCTTACTTCTTGGGGATGAAAAACTGTTTTTT; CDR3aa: CASSLLLGDEKLFF
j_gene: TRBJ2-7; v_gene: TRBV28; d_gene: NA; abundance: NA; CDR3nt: TGTGCCAGCAGTTCCAGGGGTTACGAGCAGTACTTC; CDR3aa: CASSSRGYEQYF
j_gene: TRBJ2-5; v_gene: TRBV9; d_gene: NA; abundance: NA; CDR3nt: TGTGCCAGCAGCGTTGCCGGGACCCAAGAGACCCAGTACTTC; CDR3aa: CASSVAGTQETQYF
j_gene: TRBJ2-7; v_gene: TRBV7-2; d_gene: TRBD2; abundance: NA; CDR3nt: TGTGCCAGCAGCCCGCGACTAGCGGGGGACTACGAGCAGTACTTC; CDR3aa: CASSPRLAGDYEQYF
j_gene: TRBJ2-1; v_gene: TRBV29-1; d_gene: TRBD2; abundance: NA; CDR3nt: TGCAGCGTTGATCGGCGGGAGGGCCGGTATGAGCAGTTCTTC; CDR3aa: CSVDRREGRYEQFF
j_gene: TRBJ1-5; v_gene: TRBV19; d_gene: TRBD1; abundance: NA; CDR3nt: TGTGCCAGTAGGGACCCGACAGGGGTTGGCAATCAGCCCCAGCATTTT; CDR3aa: CASRDPTGVGNQPQHF
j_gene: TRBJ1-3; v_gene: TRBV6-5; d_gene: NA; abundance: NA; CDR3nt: TGTGCCAGCAGCGGTCAGGGCTATTGGGACACCATATATTTT; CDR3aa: CASSGQGYWDTIYF
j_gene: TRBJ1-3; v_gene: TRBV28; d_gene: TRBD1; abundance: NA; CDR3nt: TGTGCCAGCAGGCTTGACAGGGGCCACGGAAACACCATATATTTT; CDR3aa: CASRLDRGHGNTIYF
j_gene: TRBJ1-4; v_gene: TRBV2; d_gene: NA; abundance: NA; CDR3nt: TGTGCCAGCAGTGAAAGGTTCGGTAATGAAAAACTGTTTTTT; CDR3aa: CASSERFGNEKLFF
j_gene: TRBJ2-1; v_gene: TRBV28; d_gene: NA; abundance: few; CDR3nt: TGTGCCAGCAGTCCCATTACGGGGGGGGACAGGACTCCCTACAATGAGCAGTTCTTC; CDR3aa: CASSPITGGDRTPYNEQFF
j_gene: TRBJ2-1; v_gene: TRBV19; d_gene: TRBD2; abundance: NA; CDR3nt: TGTGCCAGTAACGAGAGGACTAGCGGGGACAATGAGCAGTTCTTC; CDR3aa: CASNERTSGDNEQFF
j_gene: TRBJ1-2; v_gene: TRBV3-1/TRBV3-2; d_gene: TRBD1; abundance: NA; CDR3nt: TGTGCCAGCAGCCAAGATCGACAGGGGCCAGGTGAAAGCTATGGCTACACCTTC; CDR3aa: CASSQDRQGPGESYGYTF
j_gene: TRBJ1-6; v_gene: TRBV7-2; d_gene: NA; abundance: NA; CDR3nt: TGTGCCAGCAGCACTCGCGTTGATAATTCACCCCTCCACTTT; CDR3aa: CASSTRVDNSPLHF
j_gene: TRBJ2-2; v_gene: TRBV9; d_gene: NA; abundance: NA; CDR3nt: TGTGCCAGCAGCGTAGCTACGGGAAGTCGCACCGGGGAGCTGTTTTTT; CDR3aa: CASSVATGSRTGELFF
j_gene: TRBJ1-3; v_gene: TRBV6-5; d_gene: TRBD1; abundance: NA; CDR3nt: TGTGCCAGCAGAGAGGACAGGGGGCTTGGAAACACCATATATTTT; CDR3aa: CASREDRGLGNTIYF